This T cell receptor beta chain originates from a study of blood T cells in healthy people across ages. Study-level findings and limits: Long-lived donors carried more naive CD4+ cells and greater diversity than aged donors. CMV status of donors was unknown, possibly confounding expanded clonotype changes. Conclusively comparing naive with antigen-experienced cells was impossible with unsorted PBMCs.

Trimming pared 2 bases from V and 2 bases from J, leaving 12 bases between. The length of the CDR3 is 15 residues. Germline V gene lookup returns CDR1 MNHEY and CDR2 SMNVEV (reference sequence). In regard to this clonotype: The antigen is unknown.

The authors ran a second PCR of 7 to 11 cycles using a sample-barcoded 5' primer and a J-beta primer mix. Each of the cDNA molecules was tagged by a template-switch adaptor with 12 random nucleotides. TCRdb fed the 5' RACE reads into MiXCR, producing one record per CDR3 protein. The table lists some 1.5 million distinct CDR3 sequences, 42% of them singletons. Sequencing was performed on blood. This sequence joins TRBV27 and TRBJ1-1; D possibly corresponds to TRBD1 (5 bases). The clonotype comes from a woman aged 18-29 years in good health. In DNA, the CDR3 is TGTGCCAGCAGTTTACGCCGGGACCCTAACACTGAAGCTTTCTTT. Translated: CASSLRRDPNTEAFF.